This T cell receptor beta chain is from a study of OX40 agonist ivuxolimab in advanced cancers. Study-wide results and caveats: Researchers did not determine the expanded peripheral T cells' antigen specificity. There were, on average, more expanded clones in CD8+ T cells than in CD4+.

With respect to this clone: Its specificity is unknown.

Researchers took blood at baseline, on cycle 4 day 1, and on cycle 7 day 1. Trimming pared 1 base from V and 4 bases from J, leaving 12 bases between. Germline V gene lookup returns CDR1 SGHDT and CDR2 YYEEEE. CDR3 length equals 15 residues. The protocol was immunoSEQ multiplex PCR, while the TCRdb copy is restricted to in-frame clones and leaves out a portion. Seen here are some 40,000 clones, 75% to 90% observed once, and the top ten hold roughly 0.55%. The receptor comes from an adult with an advanced solid tumor such as melanoma, head and neck, liver or kidney cancer. The starting material was CD4+ or CD8+ T cells sorted from blood, obtained in a trial of the OX40 agonist ivuxolimab. The V call is TRBV5-6, the J call TRBJ1-3; D is undetermined. CDR3 sequence reads: CASSLRRSSGNTIYF. CDR3 sequence (DNA): TGTGCCAGCAGCTTGCGCCGGTCAAGCGGAAACACCATATATTTT.